These T cell receptor beta chains were read from a single sample in a study of molecular identifiers for immune sequencing clone quantification. One entry per CDR3 protein results from TCRdb running MiXCR on the PCR reads. The sample yields tens of thousands of distinct CDR3 sequences, about 19% seen once. The source material was naive CD8+ T cells from blood, with Jurkat cell RNA spiked in. All receptors derive from a human donor in good health. Some libraries in this study had Jurkat cell RNA spiked in. CDR3s include the opening cysteine and the closing phenylalanine or tryptophan. The D gene is left open where the match is weak. Not all rows give a size; the values are once, few, many and, for expanded clones, a class.

V	J	D	size	DNA	CDR3
TRBV7-9	TRBJ1-2	.	few	TGTGCCAGCAGAGGACAGCACTATGGCTACACCTTC	CASRGQHYGYTF
TRBV27	TRBJ1-2	TRBD1	many	TGTGCCAGCAGGGGACAGGGTCACGGCTATGGCTACACCTTC	CASRGQGHGYGYTF
TRBV20-1	TRBJ2-1	TRBD2	many	TGCAGTGCTAGAGCCCTAGCGGGAGGGGTGTACAATGAGCAGTTCTTC	CSARALAGGVYNEQFF
TRBV7-8	TRBJ2-7	.	many	TGTGCCAGCAGCTCCCCGGGGGCACCAGGGTTTGAGCAGTACTTC	CASSSPGAPGFEQYF
TRBV19	TRBJ1-5	.	many	TGTGCCAGTAGTATACCCCCCAACAGGGGCAATCAGCCCCAGCATTTT	CASSIPPNRGNQPQHF
TRBV28	TRBJ1-3	TRBD1	many	TGTGCCAGCAGTACAGGGGGGTCTGGAAACACCATATATTTT	CASSTGGSGNTIYF
TRBV20-1	TRBJ2-7	TRBD1	few	TGCAGTGCTAGAGCCATGGGGACAGGGCCCGTAAACGAGCAGTACTTC	CSARAMGTGPVNEQYF
TRBV29-1	TRBJ2-1	TRBD2	many	TGCAGCGTTGACCTCCCATCTAGCGGGAGGGCCTACGGTGAGCAGTTCTTC	CSVDLPSSGRAYGEQFF
TRBV19	TRBJ2-2	TRBD2	.	TGTGCCAGTAGTATAATCCTAGCGGCGAACACCGGGGAGCTGTTTTTT	CASSIILAANTGELFF
TRBV11-2	TRBJ2-1	.	many	TGTGCCAGCAGCTTAGGACAGTACTCCTACAATGAGCAGTTCTTC	CASSLGQYSYNEQFF
TRBV20-1	TRBJ2-3	TRBD2	many	TGCAGTGCCCCTAGCGGGAGCCTAGCAGATACGCAGTATTTT	CSAPSGSLADTQYF
TRBV12-3/TRBV12-4	TRBJ1-2	.	many	TGTGCCAGCAGGACAAAAGGGGACGGCTATGGCTACACCTTC	CASRTKGDGYGYTF
TRBV6-5	TRBJ1-4	.	many	TGTGCCAGCAGTTACTCGACGGGGGAAATTGAAAAACTGTTTTTT	CASSYSTGEIEKLFF
TRBV7-9	TRBJ2-3	.	many	TGTGCCAACAGCTTAGGAGGGAGTGGAGATACGCAGTATTTT	CANSLGGSGDTQYF
TRBV4-1	TRBJ1-2	.	.	TGCGCCAGCAGCCCACAGAGGGAGGTCTATGGCTACACCTTC	CASSPQREVYGYTF
TRBV27	TRBJ2-7	.	many	TGTGCCAGCAGTTCGCACCGGCCCCCTTACGAGCAGTACTTC	CASSSHRPPYEQYF
TRBV4-1	TRBJ1-1	.	many	TGCGCCAGCAGCCCCCTCGGGGGGGCCCCCCGGAACACTGAAGCTTTCTTT	CASSPLGGAPRNTEAFF
TRBV27	TRBJ2-3	.	few	TGTGCCAGCAGCCCCGTGACTGTTAGCACAGATACGCAGTATTTT	CASSPVTVSTDTQYF
TRBV10-3	TRBJ2-3	.	many	TGTACCGAAGGCGGACCCCCCCCGGGTACGCAGTATTTT	CTEGGPPPGTQYF
TRBV7-9	TRBJ2-2	TRBD2	many	TGTGCCAGCAGCTCGACTAGCGGGAACACCGGGGAGCTGTTTTTT	CASSSTSGNTGELFF
TRBV7-2	TRBJ2-7	.	.	TGTGCCAGCAGCTCGTGGGGGAATTACGAGCAGTACTTC	CASSSWGNYEQYF
TRBV6-6	TRBJ1-1	TRBD1	many	TGTGCCAGCAGTAAACTACAGGGGGCTATAGCTTTCTTT	CASSKLQGAIAFF
TRBV5-6	TRBJ2-7	TRBD1	.	TGTGCCAGCCTGGGACAGGTCTCCTACGAGCAGTACTTC	CASLGQVSYEQYF
TRBV12-3/TRBV12-4	TRBJ2-4	.	.	TGTGCCAGCAGTAATCGAGATGCGGTAGCCAAAAACATTCAGTACTTC	CASSNRDAVAKNIQYF
TRBV14	TRBJ2-1	.	many	TGTGCCAGCAGCCAAGTGAGGAGTGGATGGGATGAGCAGTTCTTC	CASSQVRSGWDEQFF
TRBV28	TRBJ2-3	.	many	TGTGCCAGCAGACCTTTTGTGACAACAGATACGCAGTATTTT	CASRPFVTTDTQYF
TRBV5-1	TRBJ2-3	TRBD1	many	TGCGCCAGCAGCGGCGGGGGACAGGGGGACGAATCGGGTAGCACAGATACGCAGTATTTT	CASSGGGQGDESGSTDTQYF
TRBV7-9	TRBJ1-2	.	.	TGTGCCAGCAGCGACCCAACGACAGGAATCACCGACTATGGCTACACCTTC	CASSDPTTGITDYGYTF
TRBV4-1	TRBJ2-5	TRBD2	many	TGCGCCAGCAGCCAAACTAGCGGGATTATCGGGACCCAGTACTTC	CASSQTSGIIGTQYF
TRBV2	TRBJ2-1	.	many	TGTGCCAGCCTTTTTGGGGTTGAGCAGTTCTTC	CASLFGVEQFF
TRBV5-1	TRBJ2-5	.	.	TGCGCCAGCAGCTTGTATGGTGACAGCCAAGAGACCCAGTGCTTC	CASSLYGDSQETQCF
TRBV4-1	TRBJ2-7	.	many	TGCGCCAGCAGCCTCCCGGGACCGACCTACGAGCAGTACTTC	CASSLPGPTYEQYF
TRBV24-1	TRBJ2-7	TRBD1	many	TGTGCCACCAGTGAGGGACAGGGGCGGAACGAGCAGTACTTC	CATSEGQGRNEQYF
TRBV7-8	TRBJ2-7	TRBD2	few	TGTGCCAGCAGCTTAACTAGCGGGACCTCCTACGAGCAGTACTTC	CASSLTSGTSYEQYF
TRBV28	TRBJ1-2	TRBD1	.	TGTGCCAGCAGTTTGGGCCAGTTAATGACAGGGGGCGATTTGAACTATGGCTACACCTTC	CASSLGQLMTGGDLNYGYTF
TRBV20-1	TRBJ2-1	.	.	TGCAGTGCTAGCTTCGCGGGTAGCTCCTACAATGAGCAGTTCTTC	CSASFAGSSYNEQFF
TRBV5-6	TRBJ1-1	.	many	TGTGCCAGCAGCTTGGGGGGGGCCACTGAAGCTTTCTTT	CASSLGGATEAFF
TRBV28	TRBJ2-7	TRBD1	.	TGTGCCAGCAATAACAGGGGAACGGGATCCGGGCAGTACTTC	CASNNRGTGSGQYF
TRBV4-1	TRBJ2-7	TRBD1	many	TGCGCCAGCAGCCAAATAACAGGGGGACTCTACGAGCAGTACTTC	CASSQITGGLYEQYF
TRBV28	TRBJ2-2	.	.	TGTGCCAGCAGTGTGCGCTTCGGATGGGACACCGGGGAGCTGTTTTTT	CASSVRFGWDTGELFF
TRBV4-1	TRBJ2-6	.	few	TGCGCCAGCAGCCAAGCGCTCGACACTGGGGCCAACGTCCTGACTTTC	CASSQALDTGANVLTF
TRBV3-1	TRBJ2-2	.	many	TGTGCCAGCAGCCAAGACCTTTTCAGGGAGGCGAACACCGGGGAGCTGTTTTTT	CASSQDLFREANTGELFF
TRBV6-1	TRBJ2-7	.	.	TGTGCCAGCAGTGAGGGACAAGCCCTCTACGAGCAGTACTTC	CASSEGQALYEQYF
TRBV5-6	TRBJ1-6	.	many	TGTGCCAGCAGCTTGGGAGCCCGGGTTGAGTTCTATAATTCACCCCTCCACTTT	CASSLGARVEFYNSPLHF
TRBV19	TRBJ2-7	TRBD1	many	TGTGCCAGTAGTCCAGGGACAGGGGGCGACGAGCAGTACTTC	CASSPGTGGDEQYF
TRBV18	TRBJ1-4	.	many	TGTGCCAGCTCACCGCCGACAGGTTCCCCCGCTAATGAAAAACTGTTTTTT	CASSPPTGSPANEKLFF
TRBV10-3	TRBJ2-1	.	.	TGTGCCATCAGTGAGTCGGTGACGACCAATGAGCAGTTCTTC	CAISESVTTNEQFF
TRBV10-3	TRBJ2-3	TRBD2	many	TGTGCCATCAGTGAGATGGCTAGCGGGAGTGTTACAGATACGCAGTATTTT	CAISEMASGSVTDTQYF
TRBV2	TRBJ2-1	.	few	TGTGCCAGCAGTGTTGGGGACATGAATGAGCAGTTCTTC	CASSVGDMNEQFF
TRBV2	TRBJ2-2	.	many	TGTGCCATCATCAGGACAGACTCCAACACCGGGGAGCTGTTTTTT	CAIIRTDSNTGELFF
TRBV10-3	TRBJ2-3	.	many	TGTGCCATCAGTGAGGTCGGGGATACGCAGTATTTT	CAISEVGDTQYF
TRBV10-3	TRBJ1-5	.	many	TGTGCCATCAGTGAGGGAGGGGACAATCAGCCCCAGCATTTT	CAISEGGDNQPQHF
TRBV11-3	TRBJ2-5	.	.	TGTGCCAGCAGGGACTACCTAATCCAAGAGACCCAGTACTTC	CASRDYLIQETQYF
TRBV10-2	TRBJ1-6	.	many	TGCGCCAGCAGTGAGTCTTTGGGGTCACCCCTCCACTTT	CASSESLGSPLHF
TRBV7-3	TRBJ2-7	.	many	TGTGCCAGCAGCTCTACAGGGAATGGGGCCGAGCAGTACTTC	CASSSTGNGAEQYF
TRBV11-2	TRBJ1-2	.	few	TGTGCCAGCAGGAACGAGCAAGCGGCCGGCTACACCTTC	CASRNEQAAGYTF
TRBV3-1	TRBJ2-7	TRBD2	few	TGTGCCAGCAGCCCGGTAGCGGGAGGGATGTACGAGCAGTACTTC	CASSPVAGGMYEQYF